These 4 T cell receptor beta chains share one sample of origin, sequenced in a study of patients and donors after allogeneic stem cell transplantation. TCRdb re-derived calls from the RT-PCR reads in MiXCR, one entry per CDR3 protein. The sample has some 200,000 distinct CDR3 sequences, around two fifths seen once; the top ten hold 25% to 35%. The sequenced sample consisted of blood, either unsorted or a sorted T cell fraction (not recorded which). The source of these receptors is a human donor who was either an allogeneic HSCT recipient or a stem cell or donor lymphocyte infusion donor (not recorded which). It is not recorded whose cells these are; they may come from a transplant donor.

This clonotype occurred a few times. The chain recombines TRBV15 with TRBJ1-5; 7 bases align to TRBD1. The CDR3 covers 16 residues. CDR1 LNHNV and CDR2 YYDKDF come from the germline V gene (reference sequence). Trimming took 3 bases from V and 1 from J; bases not matched to a gene: 6. CDR3 bases: TGTGCCACCAGCAGTCCAGACAGGGCAAGCAATCAGCCCCAGCATTTT. Translation: CATSSPDRASNQPQHF.

This clonotype was detected only a few times. The chain is built from TRBV6-6 and TRBJ1-1; D unresolved. Germline values: CDR1 MNHNY, CDR2 SVGAGI (reference sequence). V lost 2 bases to trimming and J lost 1 base, with 8 bases between them. CDR3 size: 14 residues. The CDR3 DNA follows: TGTGCCAGCAGTTACATCCCGGGGAACACTGAAGCTTTCTTT. Translation gives CASSYIPGNTEAFF.

This clonotype has just a few counts. The chain links TRBV12-3 or TRBV12-4 to TRBJ1-2; D not certain. The CDR3 has 12 residues. The V end lost 8 bases, the J end lost 11 bases, and 18 bases lay between the germline ends. CDR3 in DNA: TGTGCCAGCGCCCTAACTGGGTTTCATTACACCTTC. Its protein is CASALTGFHYTF.

The chain has TRBV9 and TRBJ2-5; either TRBD1 or TRBD2 may fit D (5 bases each). Trimming removed 4 bases at V and 2 bases at J, with 15 bases between. The CDR3 runs to 15 residues. Germline values: CDR1 SGDLS, CDR2 YYNGEE. Written as DNA, the CDR3 is TGTGCCAGCAGCCCCCGTGTAGAGGGGCAAGAGACCCAGTACTTC. Encoded protein: CASSPRVEGQETQYF.